The clone carrying this T cell receptor (beta chain) was seen more than once but under ten times. Its antigen is unknown. This record comes from a study of T cell repertoires in ileal Crohn's disease. Background on the study: Median disease duration was approximately eight years; about 37% smoked at surgery.

V lost 6 bases and J lost 6, with 18 bases in between. This CDR3 has 15 residues. Germline V gene lookup returns CDR1 MNHNS and CDR2 SASEGT. Whole-study findings and limits: All patients with clonality above 26.8% had endoscopic recurrence.

Each sample's TCRB immunosequencing used about 500 nanograms of biopsy DNA. Measured with immunoSEQ multiplex PCR; TCRdb has only the in-frame clones, and not every one. The profile shows some 17,000 clones, about 75% of them singletons. The material sequenced was ileal tissue. This receptor was taken from an adult with Crohn's disease. V and J are TRBV6-1 and TRBJ1-5; D is possibly TRBD1 (5 bases). CDR3 nucleotide sequence: TGTGCCAGCAGCAAATACGGAGACAGTAGTCAGCCCCAGCATTTT. Encoded protein: CASSKYGDSSQPQHF.